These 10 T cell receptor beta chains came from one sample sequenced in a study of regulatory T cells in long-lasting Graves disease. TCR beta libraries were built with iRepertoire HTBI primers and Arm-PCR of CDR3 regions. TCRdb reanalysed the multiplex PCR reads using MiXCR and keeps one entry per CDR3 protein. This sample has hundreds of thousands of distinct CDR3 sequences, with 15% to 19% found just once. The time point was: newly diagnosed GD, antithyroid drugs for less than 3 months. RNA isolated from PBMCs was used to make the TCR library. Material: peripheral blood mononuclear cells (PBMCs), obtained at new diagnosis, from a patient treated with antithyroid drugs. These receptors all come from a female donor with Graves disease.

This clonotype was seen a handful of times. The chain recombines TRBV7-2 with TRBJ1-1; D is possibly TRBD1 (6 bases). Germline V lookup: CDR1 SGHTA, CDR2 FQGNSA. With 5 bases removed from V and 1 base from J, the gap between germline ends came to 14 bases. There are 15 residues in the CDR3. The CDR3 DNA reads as TGTGCCAGCAGCCCTCGACAGGAAAAGAACACTGAAGCTTTCTTT. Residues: CASSPRQEKNTEAFF.

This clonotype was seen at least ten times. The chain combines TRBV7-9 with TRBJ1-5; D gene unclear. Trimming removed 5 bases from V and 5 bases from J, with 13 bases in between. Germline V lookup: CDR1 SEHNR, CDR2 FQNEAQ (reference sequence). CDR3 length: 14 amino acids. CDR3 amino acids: CASSQDGGYQPQHF. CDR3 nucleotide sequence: TGTGCCAGCAGCCAGGACGGCGGCTATCAGCCCCAGCATTTT.

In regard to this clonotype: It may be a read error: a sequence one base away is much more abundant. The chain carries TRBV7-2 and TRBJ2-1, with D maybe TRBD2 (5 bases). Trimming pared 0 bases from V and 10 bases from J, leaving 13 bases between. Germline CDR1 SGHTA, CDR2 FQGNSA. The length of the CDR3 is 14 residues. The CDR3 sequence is CASSLALLGEEQFF. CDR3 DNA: TGTGCCAGCAGCTTAGCGCTACTGGGAGAGGAGCAGTTCTTC. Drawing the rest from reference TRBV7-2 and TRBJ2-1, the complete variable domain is GAGVSQSPSNKVTEKGKDVELRCDPISGHTALYWYRQSLGQGLEFLIYFQGNSAPDKSGLPSDRFSAERTGGSVSTLTIQRTQQEDSAVYLCASSLALLGEEQFFGPGTRLTVL.

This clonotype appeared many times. The CDR3 loop is CSVVRTGTGEYEQYF. The DNA for the CDR3 is TGCAGCGTTGTGCGTACCGGGACAGGGGAATACGAGCAGTACTTC. The J gene is TRBJ2-7, the V gene TRBV29-1; 10 bases map to TRBD1. Per the germline V gene, CDR1 is SQVTM and CDR2 is ANQGSEA. With 4 bases clipped from V and 4 bases from J, the junction kept 10 bases outside the gene matches. The CDR3 length is 15 residues.

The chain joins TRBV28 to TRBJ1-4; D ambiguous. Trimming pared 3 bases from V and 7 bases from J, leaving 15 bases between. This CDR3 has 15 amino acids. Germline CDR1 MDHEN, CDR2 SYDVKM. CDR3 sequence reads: CASSFAGLVGEKLFF. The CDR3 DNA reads TGTGCCAGCAGTTTCGCGGGCCTCGTCGGTGAAAAACTGTTTTTT.

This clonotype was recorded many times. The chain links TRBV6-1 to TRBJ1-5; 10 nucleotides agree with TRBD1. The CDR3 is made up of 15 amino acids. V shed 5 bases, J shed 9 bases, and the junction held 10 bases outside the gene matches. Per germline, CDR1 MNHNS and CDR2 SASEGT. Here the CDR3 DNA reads TGTGCCAGCAGTACCGCCCGGGACAGGGGAGCGCCCCAGCATTTT. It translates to CASSTARDRGAPQHF.

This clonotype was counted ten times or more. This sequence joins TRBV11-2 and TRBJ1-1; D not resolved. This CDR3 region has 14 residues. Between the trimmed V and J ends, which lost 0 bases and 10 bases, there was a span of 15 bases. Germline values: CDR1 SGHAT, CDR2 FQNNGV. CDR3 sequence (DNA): TGTGCCAGCAGCTTAGAAAAGCGGATCAATGGAGCTTTCTTT. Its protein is CASSLEKRINGAFF.

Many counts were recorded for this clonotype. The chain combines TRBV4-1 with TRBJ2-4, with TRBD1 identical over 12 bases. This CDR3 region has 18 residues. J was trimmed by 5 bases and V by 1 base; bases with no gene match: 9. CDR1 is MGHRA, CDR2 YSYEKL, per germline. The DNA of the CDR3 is TGCGCCAGCAGCCAAGTAAACGAGGGACAGGGGGCGGAAAACATTCAGTACTTC. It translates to CASSQVNEGQGAENIQYF.

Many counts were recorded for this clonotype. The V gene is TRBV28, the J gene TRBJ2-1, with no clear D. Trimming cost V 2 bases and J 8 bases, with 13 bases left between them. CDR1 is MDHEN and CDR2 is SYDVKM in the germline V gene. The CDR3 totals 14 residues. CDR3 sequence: CASSLPGRFDEQFF. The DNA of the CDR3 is TGTGCCAGCAGTTTACCAGGACGGTTTGATGAGCAGTTCTTC.

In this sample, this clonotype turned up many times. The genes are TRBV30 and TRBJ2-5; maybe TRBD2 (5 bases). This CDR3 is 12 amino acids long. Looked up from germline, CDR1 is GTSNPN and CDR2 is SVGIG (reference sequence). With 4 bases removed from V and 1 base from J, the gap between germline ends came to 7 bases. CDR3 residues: CAWITSQETQYF. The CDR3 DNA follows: TGTGCCTGGATCACTAGCCAAGAGACCCAGTACTTC.